Below, 8 T cell receptor beta chains from the same sample are listed, as sequenced in a study of blood T cell repertoires in COVID-19. Profiling relied on immunoSEQ multiplex PCR, and the TCRdb table lists in-frame clones only, not all of them. Seen here are about 440,000 clones, 90% observed once, and the top ten hold about 0.6%. The specimen was PBMCs or T cells enriched from blood (not recorded which). The receptors were sampled from a man aged 18 to 29 who had recovered from COVID-19.

This clone was found once. This sequence joins TRBV24-1 and TRBJ2-1; 10 nucleotides align to TRBD1. The CDR3 runs 15 residues. V shed 4 bases and J 7 bases; nucleotides not matched to a gene: 6. The germline V gene has CDR1 KGHDR and CDR2 SFDVKD. Here the CDR3 reads CATSDPGTGVNEQFF. Here the CDR3 DNA reads TGTGCCACCAGTGACCCCGGGACAGGGGTTAATGAGCAGTTCTTC.

V gene TRBV5-1 combines with J gene TRBJ2-2, with a tentative D call TRBD1 (5 bases). The germline CDR1 and CDR2 sequences are SGHRS and YFSETQ. The CDR3 is 17 residues long. Trimming cost V 1 base and J 4 bases, with 17 bases left between them. The CDR3 nucleotides are TGCGCCAGCAGCTTGAATTCTCGACAGCGCCGCACCGGGGAGCTGTTTTTT. Translated: CASSLNSRQRRTGELFF.

The rearrangement joins TRBV7-9 to TRBJ1-3; no clear D. V lost 5 bases to trimming and J lost 4 bases, with 15 bases between them. Per the germline V gene, CDR1 is SEHNR and CDR2 is FQNEAQ (reference sequence). The CDR3 is 15 amino acids. CDR3 sequence (DNA): TGTGCCAGCAGCCCTAGACTACTGGGGGGAAACACCATATATTTT. Its translation is CASSPRLLGGNTIYF.

This chain links TRBV10-3 with TRBJ2-2; the match to TRBD2 covers 9 bases. With V trimmed by 0 bases and J by 6 bases, 5 bases remained unmatched. The CDR3 loop spans 16 amino acids. Germline V lookup: CDR1 ENHRY, CDR2 SYGVKD. The CDR3 DNA sequence: TGTGCCATCAGTGAGTCGACTAGCGGCAGTGCCGGGGAGCTGTTTTTT. Its protein product is CAISESTSGSAGELFF.

The chain employs TRBV24-1 and TRBJ1-2; D perhaps matches TRBD1 (6 bases). Trimming stripped 3 bases from V and 7 bases from J, with 14 bases between. The CDR3 is made up of 14 amino acids. Germline values: CDR1 KGHDR, CDR2 SFDVKD. CDR3 region: CATSDDHRVAGYTF. Written as DNA, the CDR3 is TGTGCCACCAGTGATGATCACAGGGTAGCTGGCTACACCTTC.

V gene TRBV5-1 combines with J gene TRBJ2-1; 8 nucleotides agree with TRBD2. The CDR3 has 18 residues. Germline CDR1 and CDR2: SGHRS and YFSETQ. V lost 0 bases to trimming and J lost 1 base; unmatched junction nucleotides: 9. The DNA for the CDR3 is TGCGCCAGCAGCTTGGTGGAGTTAGCGGGACAATCCTACAATGAGCAGTTCTTC. It yields the protein CASSLVELAGQSYNEQFF.

This clone was detected once. The chain links TRBV25-1 to TRBJ2-1; 7 bases are shared with TRBD2. Germline V gives CDR1 MGHDK, CDR2 SYGVNS. J lost 6 bases, V lost 4 bases, and 6 bases had no gene match. This CDR3 region has 14 residues. CDR3 DNA: TGTGCCAGCAGTGCGGGAGGTCGGGCCAATGAGCAGTTCTTC. As protein: CASSAGGRANEQFF. The whole variable domain, remainder taken from reference TRBV25-1 and TRBJ2-1, is EADIYQTPRYLVIGTGKKITLECSQTMGHDKMYWYQQDPGMELHLIHYSYGVNSTEKGDLSSESTVSRIRTEHFPLTLESARPSHTSQYLCASSAGGRANEQFFGPGTRLTVL.

This chain links TRBV14 with TRBJ1-4; 7 bases align to TRBD1. CDR1 and CDR2 from the germline V gene are SGHDN and FVKESK. V was pared by 4 bases and J by 7 bases, with 9 bases of the junction left unmatched. This CDR3 spans 15 amino acids. The CDR3 loop reads CASSRLTGNREKLFF. The CDR3 DNA reads as TGTGCCAGCAGCCGCTTGACAGGGAACCGTGAAAAACTGTTTTTT.